This T cell receptor beta chain is from a study of tumor-infiltrating lymphocytes in primary liver carcinoma. Study-wide results and caveats: Only about 7.5-24% of top clones appeared in all five tumor regions.

V lost 8 bases to trimming and J lost 8 bases, with 10 bases between them. The CDR3 contains 12 residues. Germline V lookup: CDR1 MDHEN, CDR2 SYDVKM. From about 19-30 mg of unsorted bulk tissue, DNA and RNA were co-extracted together. HBV chronically infected the treatment-naive patients. With regard to this clonotype: Its antigen remains unidentified.

TCR beta cDNA was prepared out of roughly 0.5 ug total RNA by means of a constant-region primer. Generation of the TCR beta libraries relied on three nested multiplex PCR rounds using slightly modified ARM-PCR. Use of TRBV1-TRBV30 forward primers with a C-beta reverse primer characterized the first two PCR rounds, which lasted roughly 11 cycles each. TCRdb independently ran MiXCR on the multiplex PCR reads; one entry per CDR3 protein. The repertoire holds about 130,000 distinct CDR3 sequences, with 64% as singletons. This clonotype originated in a woman aged 55-70 years with primary liver carcinoma and hepatitis B virus infection. The source material was liver tumor tissue from sampling region 3. The subset: tumor region T3, left-lateral pole. V is TRBV28 and J is TRBJ1-6; D is unresolved. The CDR3 reads CASLPRDSPLHF. The CDR3 DNA reads TGTGCCAGCCTTCCACGGGATTCACCCCTCCACTTT.